Below, 32 T cell receptor beta chains from the same sample are listed, as sequenced in a study of blood T cell repertoires in COVID-19. Repertoires were generated with immunoSEQ multiplex PCR, while TCRdb's copy carries only in-frame clones and drops some. This table holds 250,000 or so clones, roughly four fifths found once. Sequencing was performed on PBMCs or T cells enriched from blood (not recorded which). Receptors were obtained from a woman in her 40s who had been exposed to COVID-19.

J is TRBJ1-1 and V is TRBV3-1 (or the pseudogene TRBV3-2); 11 positions match TRBD1. The CDR3 extends over 13 amino acids. The V segment lost 6 bases and the J segment 11 bases; nucleotides outside the gene matches: 8. Germline CDR1 is LGHDT and CDR2 is YNNKEL (reference sequence). The CDR3 sequence: CASRYGTGGDAFF. In nucleotides, the CDR3 is TGTGCCAGCAGATATGGGACAGGGGGGGACGCTTTCTTT.

J is TRBJ2-5 and V is TRBV2; D might be TRBD1 (6 bases). The CDR3 is made up of 14 amino acids. The ends were cut back, 4 bases at V and 7 bases at J, with 16 bases in the middle. CDR1 is SNHLY and CDR2 is FYNNEI in the germline V gene. The CDR3 protein is CASSAGQGHGTQYF. The CDR3 DNA follows: TGTGCCAGCAGTGCCGGCCAGGGGCATGGGACCCAGTACTTC.

This clone was detected only once. Other DNA sequences in this sample translate to the same CDR3. This chain uses TRBV10-3 with TRBJ1-1; TRBD1 is a possible D gene (6 bases). This CDR3 region has 15 residues. CDR1 and CDR2 (germline): ENHRY, SYGVKD. Trimming shortened V by 0 bases and J by 1 base, and 9 bases separated the two germline ends. CDR3: CAISESGGRNTEAFF. CDR3 bases: TGTGCCATCAGTGAGTCAGGGGGACGGAACACTGAAGCTTTCTTT.

V and J are TRBV12-5 and TRBJ2-3, with 9 bases lining up with TRBD1. The CDR3 extends over 15 amino acids. V gave up 1 base and J gave up 2 bases; unmatched junction bases: 1. The germline gives CDR1 LGHNT, CDR2 FRNRAP. The CDR3 protein is CASGLGDRDTDTQYF. CDR3 coding DNA: TGTGCTAGTGGTTTGGGGGACAGGGACACAGATACGCAGTATTTT.

The chain has TRBV25-1 and TRBJ2-1; 11 nucleotides match TRBD2. The CDR3 is made up of 18 amino acids. CDR1 is MGHDK and CDR2 is SYGVNS in the germline V gene. Unmatched junction bases numbered 10, after V lost 3 bases and J lost 3 bases. The CDR3 bases are TGTGCCAGCAGTGACCCCCGGCTAGCGGGGGGCTACTACAATGAGCAGTTCTTC. It codes for CASSDPRLAGGYYNEQFF.

This clone appeared a few times. The chain has TRBV16 and TRBJ1-5; 7 bases are shared with TRBD1. Germline values: CDR1 KGHSY, CDR2 FQNENV. This CDR3 has 15 residues. V lost 5 bases and J lost 0; bases outside the gene matches: 4. This CDR3 reads CASSWDSYSNQPQHF. CDR3 DNA sequence: TGTGCCAGCAGCTGGGACAGTTATAGCAATCAGCCCCAGCATTTT.

The chain uses TRBV4-2 and TRBJ1-2, with a weak D call TRBD1 (5 bases). V was trimmed by 4 bases and J by 8 bases, leaving 23 bases between them. Germline CDR1 and CDR2: LGHNA and YNFKEQ. The CDR3 consists of 16 residues. CDR3 nucleotides: TGTGCCAGCAGCCTGGATCGTCAGGGCGGTCCGTCCGGCTACACCTTC. This encodes CASSLDRQGGPSGYTF.

This clone has only one observation. The V and J genes are TRBV5-1 and TRBJ1-3, with D tentatively TRBD1 (6 bases). Germline V gene sequence: CDR1 SGHRS, CDR2 YFSETQ. This CDR3 region has 17 residues. Deletions cut 4 bases from V and 0 bases from J, with 17 bases between. Here the CDR3 reads CASSLQPTGNSGNTIYF. CDR3 bases: TGCGCCAGCAGCCTACAGCCGACAGGTAACTCTGGAAACACCATATATTTT.

The V call is TRBV11-2, the J call TRBJ2-7, with TRBD1 matching 9 bases. Germline CDR1 and CDR2: SGHAT and FQNNGV. V shed 5 bases and J 5 bases; nucleotides not matched to a gene: 16. There are 17 residues in the CDR3. The CDR3 loop is CASSGIKAGTGTHEQYF. CDR3 nucleotides: TGTGCCAGCAGCGGAATTAAGGCCGGGACAGGGACCCACGAGCAGTACTTC.

The chain is built from TRBV18 and TRBJ2-1, with 7 bases matching TRBD2. The CDR3 is 14 amino acids. Germline assignment: CDR1 KGHSH and CDR2 LQKENI. Trimming cost V 2 bases and J 14 bases; bases outside gene matches: 12. The CDR3 DNA reads as TGTGCCAGCTCACCATCCCCCCCGGGGACTACGGAGTTCTTC. Its translation: CASSPSPPGTTEFF.

Comment on this clone: The sample has other DNA sequences that encode this CDR3 too. The chain joins TRBV6-5 to TRBJ1-5; TRBD1 aligns across 9 bases. The CDR3 loop spans 14 amino acids. V shed 6 bases and J 6 bases; nucleotides not matched to a gene: 6. Per germline, CDR1 MNHEY and CDR2 SVGAGI. The CDR3 DNA sequence: TGTGCCAGCAGCTACGGGACAGGGATTCAGCCCCAGCATTTT. Amino acids: CASSYGTGIQPQHF.

This clone appeared a single time. This rearrangement joins TRBV5-6 to TRBJ2-7, with 9 positions matching TRBD1. J was trimmed by 5 bases and V by 0 bases; bases with no gene match: 0. The CDR3 totals 13 residues. The germline V gene has CDR1 SGHDT and CDR2 YYEEEE. The CDR3 DNA sequence: TGTGCCAGCAGCTTGGGACAGGGGGACGAGCAGTACTTC. Protein sequence: CASSLGQGDEQYF.

The chain links TRBV5-1 to TRBJ2-2; 7 bases are a match to TRBD1. Germline V gene data show CDR1 as SGHRS and CDR2 as YFSETQ. This CDR3 spans 15 amino acids. With V trimmed by 2 bases and J by 1 base, 2 bases remained unmatched. The CDR3 DNA sequence: TGCGCCAGCAGCTTTGGGACAGAGAACACCGGGGAGCTGTTTTTT. This gives the protein CASSFGTENTGELFF.

This clone was found once. Here the CDR3 DNA reads TGTGCCAGTAATGAGCAGAACACTGAAGCTTTCTTT. Amino acid sequence: CASNEQNTEAFF. V and J are TRBV19 and TRBJ1-1; no reliable D call. The V end lost 7 bases, the J end lost 1 base, and 7 bases lay between the germline ends. This CDR3 is 12 amino acids long. Germline V CDR1 and CDR2: LNHDA, SQIVND (reference sequence).

In regard to this clone: This likely comes from a read error, as the CDR3 has no conserved phenylalanine or tryptophan at its end. The chain carries TRBV5-6 and TRBJ1-2; D not resolved. Trimming cost V 0 bases and J 0 bases, with 9 bases left between them. This CDR3 is 15 amino acids long. The V gene's germline CDR1 is SGHDT and CDR2 YYEEEE. CDR3 protein: CASSLGAGTNYGYTL. CDR3 DNA sequence: TGTGCCAGCAGCTTGGGTGCGGGGACTAACTATGGCTACACCCTC.

This rearrangement joins TRBV15 to TRBJ1-5; tentatively, D is TRBD1 (6 bases). The CDR3 covers 16 residues. CDR1 is LNHNV and CDR2 is YYDKDF in the germline V gene (reference sequence). The V end was cut by 5 bases, the J end by 6 bases, with 20 bases between. The chain's CDR3 is CATSSKRGSLLQPQHF. DNA of the CDR3: TGTGCCACCAGCTCTAAGAGGGGGTCCCTACTTCAGCCCCAGCATTTT.

The V and J genes are TRBV12-1 and TRBJ1-1; no DNA check was done on the table's D call, TRBD1. TRBV12-1 is given as a pseudogene. This CDR3 region has 14 residues. CDR3: CASSLPRQGFEAFF. CDR3 nucleotides: TGTGCCAGCAGCTTACCCCGACAGGGTTTTGAAGCTTTCTTT.

The chain links TRBV9 to TRBJ1-3; D not resolved. The CDR3 covers 14 residues. Trimming took 3 bases from V and 0 from J, leaving 7 bases between them. Germline values: CDR1 SGDLS, CDR2 YYNGEE. DNA for the CDR3: TGTGCCAGCAGCGACCGGAGCTCTGGAAACACCATATATTTT. This codes for CASSDRSSGNTIYF.

The chain employs TRBV27 and TRBJ1-2; D is unclear. Germline CDR1 and CDR2: MNHEY and SMNVEV (reference sequence). V lost 3 bases to trimming and J lost 9 bases, with 14 bases between them. The CDR3 runs 13 residues. CDR3 bases: TGTGCCAGCAGTTTTTCCCAGAGGGAGAGCTACACCTTC. Its protein is CASSFSQRESYTF.

The rearrangement links TRBV12-3 or TRBV12-4 to TRBJ1-1, with unresolved D. There are 12 residues in the CDR3. V lost 5 bases and J lost 10, with 14 bases in between. The CDR3 loop reads CASSPPGVRAFF. The CDR3 coding sequence is TGTGCCAGCAGTCCCCCCGGGGTGAGAGCTTTCTTT.

The chain recombines TRBV5-8 with TRBJ2-6; tentative D call: TRBD2 (6 bases). This CDR3 has 15 amino acids. Trimming shortened V by 4 bases and J by 1 base, and 9 bases separated the two germline ends. Germline-derived CDR1 and CDR2 are SGHTS and YDEGEE. This CDR3 reads CASSLGGSGANVLTF. DNA of the CDR3: TGTGCCAGCAGCCTCGGGGGATCTGGGGCCAACGTCCTGACTTTC.

This chain joins TRBV7-8 and TRBJ2-2; perhaps TRBD1 as D (5 bases). The CDR3 totals 14 residues. Germline-derived CDR1 and CDR2 are SGHVS and FQNEAQ. V lost 5 bases and J 4 bases, leaving 11 bases between the germline ends. The CDR3 sequence is CASSPQGGTGELFF. The CDR3 DNA reads TGTGCCAGCAGCCCCCAGGGTGGCACCGGGGAGCTGTTTTTT. Filled out from reference TRBV7-8 and TRBJ2-2, the complete variable domain reads GAGVSQSPRYKVAKRGQDVALRCDPISGHVSLFWYQQALGQGPEFLTYFQNEAQLDKSGLPSDRFFAERPEGSVSTLKIQRTQQEDSAVYLCASSPQGGTGELFFGEGSRLTVL.

This clone was counted between two and nine times. CDR3 in amino acids: CASSRGQAEVTEAFF. In DNA, the CDR3 is TGTGCCAGCAGCAGGGGACAGGCCGAGGTCACTGAAGCTTTCTTT. The chain carries TRBV7-2 and TRBJ1-1, with TRBD1 matching over 8 bases. This CDR3 has 15 amino acids. V shed 5 bases and J 4 bases; nucleotides not matched to a gene: 9. Germline CDR1 reads SGHTA; CDR2 reads FQGNSA.

This clone was seen a single time. The chain carries TRBV9 and TRBJ2-1; 8 nucleotides align to TRBD1. Unmatched junction bases numbered 17, after V lost 4 bases and J lost 5 bases. Germline V CDR1 and CDR2: SGDLS, YYNGEE. CDR3 length: 18 residues. CDR3 in DNA: TGTGCCAGCAGCCCCCCGGGACAGGTGAAGGCTTGGGACAATGAGCAGTTCTTC. This sequence encodes CASSPPGQVKAWDNEQFF.

The chain carries TRBV28 and TRBJ2-2; 8 positions agree with TRBD1. There are 14 residues in the CDR3. Germline V CDR1 and CDR2: MDHEN, SYDVKM. The trim removed 7 bases at V and 4 bases at J, leaving 5 bases unmatched. In nucleotides, the CDR3 is TGTGCCAGCATGGACAGGGCTATCACCGGGGAGCTGTTTTTT. Translating gives CASMDRAITGELFF.

This sequence joins TRBV24-1 and TRBJ2-7, with 8 bases identical to TRBD2. The V gene's germline CDR1 is KGHDR and CDR2 SFDVKD. Germline trimming cut 11 bases from V and 10 bases from J; bases unmatched to any gene: 9. This CDR3 has 11 amino acids. The CDR3 loop is CAIRAGGPQYF. DNA of the CDR3: TGTGCCATCCGCGCGGGGGGTCCTCAGTACTTC.

The genes are TRBV2 and TRBJ2-5; 16 nucleotides agree with TRBD2. CDR3 length: 14 amino acids. With V trimmed by 6 bases and J by 9 bases, 4 bases remained unmatched. The germline CDR1 and CDR2 sequences are SNHLY and FYNNEI. CDR3 sequence reads: CASRDGTSGGAQYF. CDR3 bases: TGTGCCAGCAGAGATGGGACTAGCGGGGGGGCCCAGTACTTC.

The V call is TRBV19, the J call TRBJ2-2, with 10 bases aligning to TRBD1. With 6 bases clipped from V and 5 bases from J, the junction kept 6 bases outside the gene matches. In germline, CDR1 is LNHDA, CDR2 SQIVND (reference sequence). The CDR3 sequence is 15 residues long. This CDR3 reads CASRRDRGGTGELFF. The CDR3 bases are TGTGCCAGTAGGAGGGACAGGGGTGGGACCGGGGAGCTGTTTTTT. Using reference TRBV19 and TRBJ2-2 for the parts outside the CDR3, the full variable domain is DGGITQSPKYLFRKEGQNVTLSCEQNLNHDAMYWYRQDPGQGLRLIYYSQIVNDFQKGDIAEGYSVSREKKESFPLTVTSAQKNPTAFYLCASRRDRGGTGELFFGEGSRLTVL.

The chain carries TRBV19 and TRBJ2-1; D possibly corresponds to TRBD1 (5 bases). V lost 10 bases, J lost 4 bases, and 8 bases lay in between. This CDR3 comprises 11 residues. The V gene's germline CDR1 is LNHDA and CDR2 SQIVND (reference sequence). The CDR3 loop is CATKGYNEQFF. The CDR3 nucleotides read TGTGCCACCAAGGGGTACAATGAGCAGTTCTTC.

The rearrangement links TRBV9 to TRBJ1-1; no reliable D call. The CDR3 consists of 15 residues. V lost 3 bases, J lost 1 base, and 13 bases lay in between. Germline lookup yields CDR1 SGDLS and CDR2 YYNGEE. The CDR3 sequence: CASSGEVVGNTEAFF. As DNA, the CDR3 is TGTGCCAGCAGCGGAGAGGTAGTGGGGAACACTGAAGCTTTCTTT.

V usage is TRBV24-1 and J usage is TRBJ2-2; possible D gene TRBD1, 6 bases. This CDR3 comprises 15 residues. Deletions cut 5 bases from V and 7 bases from J, with 16 bases between. Germline assignment: CDR1 KGHDR and CDR2 SFDVKD. The CDR3 bases are TGTGCCACCAGTGCTACAGGGTTCTCGCGCGGGGAGCTGTTTTTT. Its protein is CATSATGFSRGELFF.

The rearrangement uses TRBV27 and TRBJ2-5; D is unresolved. Trimming took off 3 bases at V and 3 bases at J, with 2 bases between the two ends. The CDR3 has 11 amino acids. Germline V gene sequence: CDR1 MNHEY, CDR2 SMNVEV (reference sequence). The CDR3 DNA sequence: TGTGCCAGCAGTTTCGAAGAGACCCAGTACTTC. It encodes CASSFEETQYF.